These 27 T cell receptor beta chains share one sample of origin, sequenced in a study of cytomegalovirus exposure and HLA in healthy donors. This table comes from immunoSEQ multiplex PCR, and its TCRdb copy is limited to in-frame clones, with some not included. Of over 150,000 clones listed, roughly 84% are singletons. The sample taken for sequencing was PBMCs. The receptor source for this set is a human donor in good health.

This sequence joins TRBV2 and TRBJ1-2; D gene ambiguous. Germline assignment: CDR1 SNHLY and CDR2 FYNNEI. Trimming shortened V by 6 bases and J by 5 bases, and 16 bases separated the two germline ends. The CDR3 contains 14 residues. As DNA, the CDR3 is TGTGCCAGCAGAGACCCGGGATATCCATATGGCTACACCTTC. Its protein is CASRDPGYPYGYTF.

The V call is TRBV2, the J call TRBJ2-7; possible D gene TRBD1, 5 bases. CDR3 length equals 13 residues. CDR1 is SNHLY, CDR2 FYNNEI, per germline. Deletions cut 8 bases from V and 3 bases from J, with 14 bases between. CDR3 sequence reads: CASFRRQFYEQYF. For the CDR3, the DNA is TGTGCCAGCTTCAGGCGACAGTTCTACGAGCAGTACTTC.

This clone was counted once. This sequence joins TRBV28 and TRBJ2-3; tentatively, D is TRBD2 (7 bases). Germline V gene data show CDR1 as MDHEN and CDR2 as SYDVKM. This CDR3 has 18 amino acids. V lost 8 bases to trimming and J lost 3 bases, with 27 bases between them. CDR3 sequence: CASPPWMGGARGTDTQYF. As DNA, the CDR3 is TGTGCCAGCCCCCCTTGGATGGGGGGGGCGCGAGGGACAGATACGCAGTATTTT.

This clone occurred a few times. The chain employs TRBV4-1 and TRBJ2-1; 7 bases map to TRBD2. Looked up from germline, CDR1 is MGHRA and CDR2 is YSYEKL. CDR3 size: 16 residues. The J segment lost 5 bases and the V segment lost 2 bases, leaving 9 bases of the junction unmatched. The CDR3 sequence is CASSQPLAGGHNEQFF. The CDR3 DNA follows: TGCGCCAGCAGCCAACCGTTAGCGGGCGGGCACAATGAGCAGTTCTTC.

The rearrangement joins TRBV7-2 to TRBJ2-2, with D maybe TRBD1 (5 bases). The CDR3 length is 14 residues. V shed 3 bases and J shed 6 bases, with 11 bases lying between them. CDR1 and CDR2 (germline): SGHTA, FQGNSA. DNA for the CDR3: TGTGCCAGCAGCTTCACAGGAACAGCCGGGGAGCTGTTTTTT. It yields the protein CASSFTGTAGELFF.

The chain uses TRBV11-2 and TRBJ2-3; 7 nucleotides agree with TRBD2. Trimming took 0 bases from V and 2 from J; bases not matched to a gene: 14. CDR3 length: 19 amino acids. Germline lookup yields CDR1 SGHAT and CDR2 FQNNGV. The CDR3 DNA follows: TGTGCCAGCAGCTTAGACAGCCCGGGTACGGGGGGATTCACAGATACGCAGTATTTT. Its protein product is CASSLDSPGTGGFTDTQYF.

The V gene is TRBV25-1, the J gene TRBJ1-1; 11 bases agree with TRBD1. The CDR3 has 14 residues. The V and J ends lost 6 bases and 1 base, in that order; junction bases with no gene match: 1. In germline, CDR1 is MGHDK, CDR2 SYGVNS. CDR3 sequence reads: CASRGQGANTEAFF. The CDR3, as DNA: TGTGCCAGCAGAGGACAGGGGGCGAACACTGAAGCTTTCTTT.

The J gene is TRBJ2-1, the V gene TRBV7-3; tentatively, D is TRBD2 (5 bases). Germline loops: CDR1 SGHTA, CDR2 FQGTGA. Trimming took 5 bases from V and 15 from J, leaving 20 bases between them. CDR3 length: 13 amino acids. The CDR3 nucleotides are TGTGCCAGCAGCCTCTCAGCGGCGCCCCCGTGGTTCTTC. This sequence encodes CASSLSAAPPWFF.

This clone was seen only once. The chain joins TRBV6-1 to TRBJ2-1; 12 bases are a match to TRBD2. Trimming took 3 bases from V and 4 from J; bases not matched to a gene: 4. Looked up from germline, CDR1 is MNHNS and CDR2 is SASEGT. This CDR3 contains 16 residues. CDR3 amino acids: CASSDGLAGGYNEQFF. The CDR3 DNA is TGTGCCAGCAGTGATGGTCTAGCGGGAGGGTACAATGAGCAGTTCTTC.

The V gene is TRBV27, the J gene TRBJ2-1; TRBD2 is a possible D gene (5 bases). CDR1 is MNHEY and CDR2 is SMNVEV in the germline V gene (reference sequence). Trimming pared 2 bases from V and 3 bases from J, leaving 5 bases between. The CDR3 runs to 13 residues. This CDR3 is CASSLRGYNEQFF. In nucleotides, the CDR3 is TGTGCCAGCAGTTTACGGGGCTACAATGAGCAGTTCTTC.

The rearrangement uses TRBV29-1 and TRBJ2-3, with a weak D call TRBD2 (6 bases). Trimming shortened V by 4 bases and J by 5 bases, and 13 bases separated the two germline ends. CDR3 length: 13 amino acids. Germline V lookup: CDR1 SQVTM, CDR2 ANQGSEA. The CDR3 nucleotides read TGCAGCGTTGTTGGAGCGACTAGAGATACGCAGTATTTT. This gives the protein CSVVGATRDTQYF.

This clone was seen only once. The chain employs TRBV5-1 and TRBJ2-7, with TRBD2 matching 7 bases. This CDR3 has 15 residues. Trimming took 4 bases from V and 0 from J; bases not matched to a gene: 7. The germline V gene encodes CDR1 SGHRS and CDR2 YFSETQ. The CDR3 DNA follows: TGCGCCAGCAGCGTTTTTGGCGGGAGCTCCTACGAGCAGTACTTC. Its translation is CASSVFGGSSYEQYF.

This clone has only one observation. The chain is built from TRBV12-1 and TRBJ1-5; whether TRBD1, the table's D call, matches the DNA was not checked. TRBV12-1 is a listed pseudogene. The CDR3 runs to 15 residues. In DNA form, the CDR3 reads TGTGCCAGCAGCTTCGACAGGGCCAACAATCAGCCCCAGCATTTT. It encodes CASSFDRANNQPQHF.

The V gene is TRBV2, the J gene TRBJ2-3, with D hard to call. The ends were cut back, 6 bases at V and 4 bases at J, with 14 bases in the middle. The CDR3 sequence is 14 residues long. Looked up from germline, CDR1 is SNHLY and CDR2 is FYNNEI. The CDR3: CASRENVEPDTQYF. In DNA form, the CDR3 reads TGTGCCAGCAGGGAAAACGTTGAGCCAGATACGCAGTATTTT.

V gene TRBV7-2 combines with J gene TRBJ2-5, with 7 bases matching TRBD2. The V segment lost 4 bases and the J segment 2 bases; nucleotides outside the gene matches: 10. This CDR3 has 16 amino acids. Germline CDR1 SGHTA, CDR2 FQGNSA. The CDR3 sequence is CASSSPELAEQETQYF. The CDR3 DNA follows: TGTGCCAGCAGCTCCCCGGAGCTAGCGGAGCAAGAGACCCAGTACTTC.

The sample holds a few counts of this clone. V is TRBV28 and J is TRBJ2-7; no definite D call. From germline, CDR1 is MDHEN and CDR2 SYDVKM. V was trimmed by 2 bases and J by 6 bases, leaving 14 bases between them. This CDR3 comprises 14 residues. The CDR3 region is CASSLPNSLGEQYF. As DNA, the CDR3 is TGTGCCAGCAGTTTACCGAACAGCCTCGGCGAGCAGTACTTC.

This chain uses TRBV7-3 with TRBJ2-6; 10 bases align to TRBD2. Germline loops: CDR1 SGHTA, CDR2 FQGTGA. The CDR3 extends over 19 amino acids. After removal of 5 bases from V and 2 bases from J, the junction contained 12 bases not matched to a gene. The CDR3 sequence: CASSRSLAGVETGANVLTF. The DNA for the CDR3 is TGTGCCAGCAGCCGTAGCCTAGCGGGAGTAGAGACTGGGGCCAACGTCCTGACTTTC. The variable domain in full, with the rest retrieved from reference TRBV7-3 and TRBJ2-6, is GAGVSQTPSNKVTEKGKYVELRCDPISGHTALYWYRQSLGQGPEFLIYFQGTGAADDSGLPNDRFFAVRPEGSVSTLKIQRTERGDSAVYLCASSRSLAGVETGANVLTFGAGSRLTVL.

J is TRBJ2-1 and V is TRBV27, with TRBD1 matching over 9 bases. This CDR3 is built from 16 residues. Losses at the gene ends were 4 bases for V and 3 bases for J; bases not matched to a gene: 7. Germline CDR1 MNHEY, CDR2 SMNVEV (reference sequence). CDR3 in amino acids: CASSSGQGTFYNEQFF. CDR3 DNA: TGTGCCAGCAGTTCCGGACAGGGGACCTTCTACAATGAGCAGTTCTTC.

The V gene is TRBV25-1, the J gene TRBJ2-5; tentative D call: TRBD1 (6 bases). CDR3 length: 14 amino acids. V was shortened by 5 bases and J by 7 bases, with 17 bases between the two germline ends. Per the germline V gene, CDR1 is MGHDK and CDR2 is SYGVNS. CDR3 residues: CASSPRGRSGTQYF. The CDR3 DNA is TGTGCCAGCAGTCCCAGGGGCCGCTCAGGGACCCAGTACTTC.

CDR3 nucleotide sequence: TGTGCCAGCAGCTTAGGGACAGGGGGCTCCTACGAGCAGTACTTC. Translating gives CASSLGTGGSYEQYF. The chain joins TRBV7-9 to TRBJ2-7; 10 bases align to TRBD1. The CDR3 sequence is 15 residues long. Germline V lookup: CDR1 SEHNR, CDR2 FQNEAQ (reference sequence). Trimming at V came to 1 base and at J to 0 bases, leaving 0 bases not matched to a gene.

The rearrangement joins TRBV11-2 to TRBJ2-5; D is unresolved. V shed 1 base and J shed 4 bases, with 13 bases lying between them. From germline, CDR1 is SGHAT and CDR2 FQNNGV. CDR3 length: 15 residues. The CDR3 loop reads CASSLALEYGETQYF. CDR3 nucleotides: TGTGCCAGCAGCTTAGCTCTGGAGTACGGAGAGACCCAGTACTTC.

This clone turned up a few times. The V call is TRBV7-2, the J call TRBJ1-2, with 8 bases lining up with TRBD1. V trimming: 5 bases; J trimming: 4 bases; junction bases outside the gene matches: 3. Germline V gives CDR1 SGHTA, CDR2 FQGNSA. This CDR3 region has 13 residues. The CDR3 DNA follows: TGTGCCAGCAGCGGACAGGGACTCTATGGCTACACCTTC. This sequence encodes CASSGQGLYGYTF.

The chain has TRBV30 and TRBJ1-4, with unresolved D. Germline lookup yields CDR1 GTSNPN and CDR2 SVGIG (reference sequence). Trimming shortened V by 3 bases and J by 0 bases, and 11 bases separated the two germline ends. The CDR3 has 15 amino acids. The CDR3 nucleotides read TGTGCCTGGAGACCGAACTATGCAACTAATGAAAAACTGTTTTTT. Its protein is CAWRPNYATNEKLFF.

The chain recombines TRBV5-1 with TRBJ2-7; 7 bases are shared with TRBD2. The CDR3 runs 15 residues. CDR1 is SGHRS and CDR2 is YFSETQ in the germline V gene. V lost 0 bases and J lost 4; bases outside the gene matches: 7. In nucleotides, the CDR3 is TGCGCCAGCAGCTTGGTGGCGGGAGAAGAATACGAGCAGTACTTC. It yields the protein CASSLVAGEEYEQYF.

The chain joins TRBV7-9 to TRBJ1-5; 9 bases map to TRBD1. CDR1 and CDR2 (germline): SEHNR, FQNEAQ (reference sequence). V was pared by 2 bases and J by 6 bases, with 5 bases of the junction left unmatched. This CDR3 has 15 residues. The CDR3: CASSLSGQGIQPQHF. The CDR3 DNA reads TGTGCCAGCAGCTTATCCGGACAGGGGATTCAGCCCCAGCATTTT.

This clone was picked up a small number of times. The CDR3 region is CASSQDRSRGYEQYF. The CDR3 coding sequence is TGCGCCAGCAGCCAAGATCGTTCTAGGGGCTACGAGCAGTACTTC. The chain uses TRBV4-1 and TRBJ2-7; a possible D gene is TRBD1 (5 bases). This CDR3 is built from 15 residues. V lost 0 bases, J lost 3 bases, and 12 bases lay in between. Germline values: CDR1 MGHRA, CDR2 YSYEKL.

The V call is TRBV19, the J call TRBJ1-5; possibly TRBD1 for D (5 bases). This CDR3 has 13 amino acids. Germline CDR1 reads LNHDA; CDR2 reads SQIVND (reference sequence). V was clipped by 8 bases and J by 6 bases, with 14 bases between them. As DNA, the CDR3 is TGTGCCAGTGGCAGGGTAACGCGTCAGCCCCAGCATTTT. Amino acid sequence: CASGRVTRQPQHF.